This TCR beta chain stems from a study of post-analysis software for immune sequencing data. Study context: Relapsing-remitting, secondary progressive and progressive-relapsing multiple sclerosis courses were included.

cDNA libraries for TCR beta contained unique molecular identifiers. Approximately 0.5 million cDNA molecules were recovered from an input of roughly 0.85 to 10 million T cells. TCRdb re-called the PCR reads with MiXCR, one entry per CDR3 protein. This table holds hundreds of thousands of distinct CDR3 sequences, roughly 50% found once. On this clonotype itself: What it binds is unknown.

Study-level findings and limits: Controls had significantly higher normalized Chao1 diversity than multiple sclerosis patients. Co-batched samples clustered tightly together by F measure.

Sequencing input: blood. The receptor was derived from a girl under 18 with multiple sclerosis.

The CDR3 DNA follows: TGCAGCGCGGGGACGTCTAGCAATCAGCCCCAGCATTTT. Its protein is CSAGTSSNQPQHF. V is TRBV29-1 and J is TRBJ1-5; maybe TRBD1 (5 bases). The CDR3 is 13 amino acids. V lost 7 bases, J lost 0 bases, and 10 bases lay in between. Germline-derived CDR1 and CDR2 are SQVTM and ANQGSEA.